This T cell receptor beta chain was captured by sequencing in a study of shared clonotypes between healthy human individuals. The germline gives CDR1 MDHEN, CDR2 SYDVKM. With 6 bases removed from V and 4 bases from J, the gap between germline ends came to 10 bases. CDR3 size: 14 residues. Broader study findings: Memory subsets generally showed smaller estimated richness than naive subsets did. Relative to clonotypes present in all four donors, those not shared had lower generation probabilities.

The table came from immunoSEQ multiplex PCR; TCRdb's copy has only in-frame clones and leaves some out. This table has about 770,000 clones, roughly 72% appearing once. In regard to this clone: Antigen specificity is unknown.

The chain has TRBV28 and TRBJ2-6; unclear D gene. The source is a woman under 40 in good health. Sample: memory CD4+ T cells sorted from blood. The sample's subset: CD45RA-negative fraction. The CDR3 DNA is TGTGCCAGCAGCCCCCTGTTAGGGGCCAACGTCCTGACTTTC. Amino acids: CASSPLLGANVLTF.